One and the same sample provided the 11 T cell receptor beta chains below, sequenced in a study of OX40 agonist ivuxolimab in advanced cancers. TCRdb's table, derived via immunoSEQ multiplex PCR, lists solely in-frame clones and lacks some. In the table there are under 30,000 clones, about 76% of which are singletons. The starting material was CD4+ or CD8+ T cells sorted from blood, obtained in a trial of the OX40 agonist ivuxolimab. These receptors all stem from an adult with an advanced solid tumor such as melanoma, head and neck, liver or kidney cancer.

This sequence joins TRBV7-2 and TRBJ2-1; 10 nucleotides match TRBD2. Germline CDR1 SGHTA, CDR2 FQGNSA. The CDR3 is 14 amino acids. The V gene end was trimmed by 10 bases and the J gene end by 4 bases; junction bases not matched to a gene: 7. CDR3 loop: CATTTSGAYNEQFF. DNA of the CDR3: TGTGCCACCACTACTAGCGGGGCATACAATGAGCAGTTCTTC.

This clone occurred once. The rearrangement uses TRBV27 and TRBJ2-7, with D hard to call. The CDR3 is 14 residues long. Trimming stripped 8 bases from V and 0 bases from J, with 14 bases between. The germline gives CDR1 MNHEY, CDR2 SMNVEV (reference sequence). DNA of the CDR3: TGTGCCAGCCGTTGGACCCTAAGCTCCTACGAGCAGTACTTC. It codes for CASRWTLSSYEQYF.

The J gene is TRBJ2-7, the V gene TRBV14, with D tentatively TRBD1 or TRBD2 (5 bases each). Trimming removed 1 base at V and 7 bases at J, with 23 bases between. This CDR3 comprises 17 residues. CDR1 SGHDN and CDR2 FVKESK come from the germline V gene. The CDR3 sequence: CASSQAGWEGIGGEQYF. In nucleotides, the CDR3 is TGTGCCAGCAGCCAAGCAGGGTGGGAAGGGATCGGAGGAGAGCAGTACTTC.

With regard to this clone: This same CDR3 is encoded by further DNA sequences in the sample. The J gene is TRBJ2-7, the V gene TRBV7-9, with D unclear. V lost 4 bases, J lost 2 bases, and 6 bases lay in between. The CDR3 loop spans 12 amino acids. CDR1 and CDR2 from the germline V gene are SEHNR and FQNEAQ (reference sequence). The CDR3 coding sequence is TGTGCCAGCAGCTCGCAGGCCTACGAGCAGTACTTC. It is translated as CASSSQAYEQYF.

This clone was seen more than once but under ten times. The CDR3 loop reads CAISDGDRGTNYGYTF. The CDR3 bases are TGTGCCATCAGTGATGGGGACAGGGGTACTAACTATGGCTACACCTTC. This chain connects TRBV10-3 to TRBJ1-2; 10 bases are shared with TRBD1. Germline V CDR1 and CDR2: ENHRY, SYGVKD. The CDR3 loop spans 16 amino acids. V shed 3 bases, J shed 0 bases, and the junction held 4 bases outside the gene matches.

The chain has TRBV28 and TRBJ1-1; no definite D call. The CDR3 has 12 amino acids. Per the germline V gene, CDR1 is MDHEN and CDR2 is SYDVKM. V was shortened by 2 bases and J by 10 bases, with 11 bases between the two germline ends. The CDR3 sequence is CASSLGSRSAFF. DNA for the CDR3: TGTGCCAGCAGTTTAGGGTCTCGCTCAGCTTTCTTT.

The chain recombines TRBV9 with TRBJ1-2; 8 bases match TRBD1. V trimming: 3 bases; J trimming: 5 bases; junction bases outside the gene matches: 3. CDR3 length equals 13 residues. CDR1 and CDR2 from the germline V gene are SGDLS and YYNGEE. The CDR3 is CASSGTGNYGYTF. The CDR3 DNA reads as TGTGCCAGCAGCGGGACAGGGAATTATGGCTACACCTTC. The full variable domain, in which reference TRBV9 and TRBJ1-2 provide the parts outside the CDR3, is DSGVTQTPKHLITATGQRVTLRCSPRSGDLSVYWYQQSLDQGLQFLIQYYNGEERAKGNILERFSAQQFPDLHSELNLSSLELGDSALYFCASSGTGNYGYTFGSGTRLTVV.

The chain carries TRBV5-1 and TRBJ1-2; maybe TRBD1 (5 bases). The V and J ends lost 7 bases and 2 bases respectively, with 12 bases between them. Germline CDR1 SGHRS, CDR2 YFSETQ. The CDR3 covers 13 residues. CDR3 sequence reads: CASGGNSNYGYTF. CDR3 bases: TGCGCCAGCGGGGGGAACTCAAACTATGGCTACACCTTC.

This clone appeared a few times. The J gene is TRBJ2-5, the V gene TRBV18, with D possibly being TRBD1 or TRBD2 (6 bases each). The CDR3 loop spans 14 amino acids. V was cut by 2 bases and J by 5 bases, with 12 bases left in between. Germline CDR1 is KGHSH and CDR2 is LQKENI. The CDR3, as DNA: TGTGCCAGCTCACCAAATCAGGGGAGGGAGACCCAGTACTTC. It codes for CASSPNQGRETQYF.

The rearrangement uses TRBV21-1 and TRBJ2-7; the table's D call, TRBD2, has no DNA check behind it. TRBV21-1 corresponds to a pseudogene. The CDR3 consists of 16 residues. CDR3 DNA: TGTGCCAGCAGCAAAGGGGGGGGCACGCAAGGGGACGAGCAGTACTTC. It encodes CASSKGGGTQGDEQYF.

The chain is built from TRBV10-3 and TRBJ1-3; D gene unclear. CDR1 and CDR2 (germline): ENHRY, SYGVKD. V was cut by 0 bases and J by 4 bases, with 7 bases left in between. The CDR3 covers 14 residues. The DNA for the CDR3 is TGTGCCATCAGTGAGTCGATTGGCGGAAACACCATATATTTT. This codes for CAISESIGGNTIYF.